Listed here are 18 T cell receptor beta chains from one sample, sequenced in a study of blood T cell repertoires in COVID-19. The table came from immunoSEQ multiplex PCR; TCRdb's copy has only in-frame clones and leaves some out. Of around 170,000 clones in the sample, 80% were seen once. The sample was PBMCs or T cells enriched from blood (not recorded which). The source of these receptors is a man aged 55-75 years who had been exposed to COVID-19.

The rearrangement uses TRBV4-1 and TRBJ1-4; a possible D gene is TRBD1 (6 bases). This CDR3 is 15 amino acids long. CDR1 is MGHRA, CDR2 YSYEKL, per germline. V lost 0 bases to trimming and J lost 4 bases, with 9 bases between them. The CDR3 region has the DNA TGCGCCAGCAGCCAAGAAACACAGGGTAATGAAAAACTGTTTTTT. Translating it yields CASSQETQGNEKLFF.

This clone was counted only a few times. This sequence may be a read error, since a much larger clone differs from it by one base. This chain joins TRBV7-8 and TRBJ2-1; TRBD2 agrees at 10 bases. Trimming at V came to 1 base and at J to 6 bases, leaving 3 bases not matched to a gene. CDR1 and CDR2 from the germline V gene are SGHVS and FQNEAQ. This CDR3 has 15 amino acids. CDR3 sequence: CASSLVASGSNEQFF. The CDR3 nucleotides are TGTGCCAGCAGCTTAGTGGCTAGCGGGAGCAATGAGCAGTTCTTC.

As for this clone: This sample includes further DNA sequences coding for the same CDR3. This rearrangement joins TRBV3-1 (or the pseudogene TRBV3-2) to TRBJ2-1; D is possibly TRBD2 (5 bases). The CDR3 has 18 amino acids. Germline assignment: CDR1 LGHDT and CDR2 YNNKEL (reference sequence). Between the trimmed V and J ends, which lost 6 bases and 0 bases, there was a span of 21 bases. CDR3 in DNA: TGTGCCAGCAGTCCCACTAGGACCCTCGTCTCCTCCTACAATGAGCAGTTCTTC. Protein sequence: CASSPTRTLVSSYNEQFF.

The V and J genes are TRBV5-1 and TRBJ2-7, with a weak D call TRBD1 (6 bases). From germline, CDR1 is SGHRS and CDR2 YFSETQ. V lost 2 bases and J lost 2, with 14 bases in between. The CDR3 covers 15 residues. The DNA for the CDR3 is TGCGCCAGCAGCTTATCCCCCGACAGGCCCTACGAGCAGTACTTC. Translated: CASSLSPDRPYEQYF.

Only a few counts were recorded for this clone. This chain connects TRBV10-3 to TRBJ2-1; 10 nucleotides agree with TRBD2. The trim removed 6 bases at V and 3 bases at J, leaving 2 bases unmatched. In germline, CDR1 is ENHRY, CDR2 SYGVKD. The CDR3 runs 14 residues. The CDR3 DNA is TGTGCCATCAGCTCTAGCGGGAGCTACAATGAGCAGTTCTTC. Translating it yields CAISSSGSYNEQFF.

V usage is TRBV3-1 (or the pseudogene TRBV3-2) and J usage is TRBJ2-2; 10 nucleotides match TRBD2. The CDR3 length is 17 residues. Looked up from germline, CDR1 is LGHDT and CDR2 is YNNKEL (reference sequence). J was trimmed by 3 bases and V by 6 bases; bases with no gene match: 10. CDR3 sequence: CASSKSGRALYTGELFF. The CDR3 bases are TGTGCCAGCAGTAAAAGCGGGAGGGCCCTTTACACCGGGGAGCTGTTTTTT.

The chain uses TRBV19 and TRBJ1-1; maybe TRBD1 (6 bases). The CDR3 length is 16 residues. The V gene lost 1 base and the J gene lost 1 base, with 13 bases spanning the gap. CDR1 LNHDA and CDR2 SQIVND come from the germline V gene (reference sequence). Here the CDR3 reads CASSIVPWTANTEAFF. The CDR3 DNA reads TGTGCCAGTAGTATAGTCCCGTGGACAGCGAACACTGAAGCTTTCTTT. The whole variable domain, remainder taken from reference TRBV19 and TRBJ1-1, is DGGITQSPKYLFRKEGQNVTLSCEQNLNHDAMYWYRQDPGQGLRLIYYSQIVNDFQKGDIAEGYSVSREKKESFPLTVTSAQKNPTAFYLCASSIVPWTANTEAFFGQGTRLTVV.

The chain recombines TRBV30 with TRBJ2-7; a possible D gene is TRBD1 (7 bases). Trimming pared 4 bases from V and 6 bases from J, leaving 10 bases between. This CDR3 is 11 amino acids long. Germline values: CDR1 GTSNPN, CDR2 SVGIG (reference sequence). CDR3 in DNA: TGTGCCTGGACTCAGGGGGGCGAGCAGTACTTC. This codes for CAWTQGGEQYF.

The J gene is TRBJ2-1, the V gene TRBV24-1; 11 nucleotides match TRBD2. The CDR3 runs to 16 residues. V was clipped by 3 bases and J by 6 bases; unmatched bases: 6. Germline V gives CDR1 KGHDR, CDR2 SFDVKD. The DNA for the CDR3 is TGTGCCACCAGTGATCCGATAGCGGGAGGGGGCAATGAGCAGTTCTTC. It specifies CATSDPIAGGGNEQFF.

J is TRBJ2-7 and V is TRBV5-4, with TRBD1 matching 8 bases. CDR3 length: 16 amino acids. Trimming removed 0 bases from V and 2 bases from J; junction bases left unmatched: 7. CDR1 is SGHNT and CDR2 is YYREEE in the germline V gene (reference sequence). The CDR3 region has the DNA TGTGCCAGCAGCTTGGGCCTTAGGACAGGGCCCTACGAGCAGTACTTC. This encodes CASSLGLRTGPYEQYF.

CDR3 DNA sequence: TGTGCCACCAGTGACTCTCTAGCGGGAAACACAGATACGCAGTATTTT. Translation: CATSDSLAGNTDTQYF. The chain couples TRBV24-1 to TRBJ2-3; 9 nucleotides agree with TRBD2. Losses at the gene ends were 4 bases for V and 2 bases for J; bases not matched to a gene: 6. Germline loops: CDR1 KGHDR, CDR2 SFDVKD. CDR3 size: 16 residues.

The rearrangement uses TRBV24-1 and TRBJ1-5; a possible D gene is TRBD1 (5 bases). Germline CDR1 and CDR2: KGHDR and SFDVKD. V was trimmed by 1 base and J by 6 bases, leaving 15 bases between them. The CDR3 sequence is 16 residues long. CDR3: CATSDLPGNDGQPQHF. CDR3 DNA: TGTGCCACCAGTGATTTACCAGGGAATGATGGTCAGCCCCAGCATTTT.

The chain is built from TRBV19 and TRBJ2-7, with TRBD2 matching 10 bases. The CDR3 is 14 amino acids. CDR1 LNHDA and CDR2 SQIVND come from the germline V gene (reference sequence). The V segment lost 10 bases and the J segment 0 bases; nucleotides outside the gene matches: 6. Written as DNA, the CDR3 is TGTGCCACACGCCCTAGCGGGAGCTCCTACGAGCAGTACTTC. It translates to CATRPSGSSYEQYF.

This clone was seen ten or more times. The chain is built from TRBV19 and TRBJ1-5; 10 bases fit TRBD1. Germline V gives CDR1 LNHDA, CDR2 SQIVND (reference sequence). The CDR3 is 15 amino acids. V dropped 1 base and J dropped 6; count of bases not matched to a gene: 3. CDR3: CASSIGTGGGQPQHF. The CDR3 nucleotides are TGTGCCAGTAGTATAGGGACAGGGGGAGGTCAGCCCCAGCATTTT.

The rearrangement links TRBV24-1 to TRBJ2-2; D is possibly TRBD1 (5 bases). The germline CDR1 and CDR2 sequences are KGHDR and SFDVKD. The CDR3 length is 17 residues. V was cut by 6 bases and J by 5 bases, with 21 bases left in between. For the CDR3, the DNA is TGTGCCACCAGTCTGATAGGCGGACATTGGGATACCGGGGAGCTGTTTTTT. Amino acids: CATSLIGGHWDTGELFF.

This clone was recorded once. The CDR3 region is CATSDGGPQETQYF. For the CDR3, the DNA is TGTGCCACCAGTGATGGTGGCCCCCAAGAGACCCAGTACTTC. The chain recombines TRBV24-1 with TRBJ2-5; D remains unclear. CDR1 and CDR2 (germline): KGHDR, SFDVKD. Trimming took off 3 bases at V and 1 base at J, with 8 bases between the two ends. This CDR3 has 14 amino acids.

V and J are TRBV10-1 and TRBJ1-1; 10 positions match TRBD1. Losses at the gene ends were 6 bases for V and 8 bases for J; bases not matched to a gene: 3. The CDR3 runs to 12 residues. Per germline, CDR1 WNHNN and CDR2 SYGVQD (reference sequence). This CDR3 reads CASRRDRGEAFF. CDR3 DNA: TGCGCCAGCAGGAGGGACAGGGGAGAAGCTTTCTTT.

The chain links TRBV30 to TRBJ1-2; 7 positions agree with TRBD1. The CDR3 runs 11 residues. Germline-derived CDR1 and CDR2 are GTSNPN and SVGIG (reference sequence). V shed 5 bases and J 6 bases; nucleotides not matched to a gene: 3. CDR3 sequence (DNA): TGTGCCTGGTCGACAGGGCATGGCTACACCTTC. It specifies CAWSTGHGYTF.